In its sample, the clone carrying this TCR beta chain was seen a few times. The CDR3 sequence is 15 residues long. V lost 5 bases, J lost 5 bases, and 9 bases stayed unmatched. From germline, CDR1 is LNHDA and CDR2 SQIVND (reference sequence). The source of the sample is a study of T cells in Graves' hyperthyroidism and ophthalmopathy. Overall study context: The initial diagnosis was the point when peripheral blood was collected, ahead of any treatment.

Researchers took RNA transcripts and amplified the TCR beta CDR3 regions from them. The HTBI primer set was used in a first-round RT-PCR of the TCR CDR3. TCRdb redid the calling of the multiplex PCR reads with MiXCR, one entry per CDR3 protein. The sample lists approximately 620,000 distinct CDR3 sequences; around 15% were seen once. The diagnoses drew upon clinical symptoms, serum thyroxine and TRAb, thyroid ultrasound and orbital computed tomography. PBMCs stemmed from less than 13 ml fresh peripheral blood. The sample was blood. The clonotype comes from a woman aged 40 to 55 with Graves' ophthalmopathy. The chain employs TRBV19 and TRBJ2-5, with 9 bases aligning to TRBD2. The DNA of the CDR3 is TGTGCCAGTAGTTCCGGGGTAGCGGGAGTTGAGACCCAGTACTTC. Its translation: CASSSGVAGVETQYF.